The entry that follows covers one TCR beta chain sequence. Germline V CDR1 and CDR2: MDHEN, SYDVKM. With V trimmed by 3 bases and J by 5 bases, 5 bases remained unmatched. The CDR3 is 15 amino acids. The record originates from a study of T cell changes during pregnancy in multiple sclerosis. Using immunoSEQ multiplex PCR, the repertoire was profiled, and TCRdb retains in-frame clones only, with some absent. The table lists fewer than 75,000 clones, about 91% of them singletons. The J gene is TRBJ2-1, the V gene TRBV28; 9 bases align to TRBD1. This sequence originates from a female donor in good health, enrolled as a control in a pregnancy study. The material was peripheral blood, obtained after pregnancy. The CDR3 coding sequence is TGTGCCAGCAGTTTCGCGGGACAGGGCAACAATGAGCAGTTCTTC. Encoded protein: CASSFAGQGNNEQFF.